This T cell receptor (beta chain) comes out of a study of vaccination and CD4 T cells after COVID-19. About the study: Each control culture was treated with a CEFX pool, an HIV-1 Nef pool, or no peptide. General study findings and limits: Convalescent patients were relatively few, and early post-infection timepoints were missing. Spike mono-reactivity was evident in 304 of the 307 vaccine-specific clones derived from convalescent patients.

The treatment denotes: roughly ten-day PBMC culture with coronavirus spike peptide pools or control peptides (ViraFEST assay). The medium had half its volume replaced with fresh IL-2 medium on days 3 and 7. Cultured CD4+ T cell DNA was sequenced using the Oncomine TCR Beta short-read assay. TCRdb recomputed calls from the PCR reads with MiXCR, one row per CDR3 protein. The top ten clones hold around 10% of a sample with several thousand distinct CDR3 sequences, approximately 67% of them seen once. Turning to this clonotype: Antigen specificity is unknown.

The sequence came from a human donor who had recovered from COVID-19. This specimen consisted of CD4+ T cells from blood, cultured in vitro, obtained before SARS-CoV-2 vaccination.

The DNA for the CDR3 is TGCGCCAGCAGCCAAGATGAGGGACAGGGTAATTCACCCCTCCACTTT. Its protein is CASSQDEGQGNSPLHF. The chain recombines TRBV4-1 with TRBJ1-6; the match to TRBD1 covers 9 bases. The CDR3 totals 16 residues. J lost 6 bases, V lost 0 bases, and 3 bases had no gene match. Germline CDR1 MGHRA, CDR2 YSYEKL.